The 21 T cell receptor beta chains reported below all come from one sample, sequenced in a study of T cell repertoires in cytomegalovirus infection. TCRdb reprocessed the reads via MiXCR and lists one record per CDR3 protein. This table holds 750,000 to 950,000 distinct CDR3 sequences, roughly 29% found once. Their antigens are not known. The sequences come from cultured CD8+ T cells from PBMCs, collected from culture after CMV antigen stimulation. These receptor sequences come from a human donor in good health (CMV status not recorded). Some clones in this sample may be carry-over from other donors' samples.

In its sample, this clonotype was seen a few times. This rearrangement joins TRBV29-1 to TRBJ2-3; 7 bases fit TRBD2. Losses at the gene ends were 5 bases for V and 0 bases for J; bases not matched to a gene: 11. CDR3 length equals 16 residues. The germline CDR1 and CDR2 sequences are SQVTM and ANQGSEA. The CDR3 sequence is CSVPAQRGRSTDTQYF. CDR3 in DNA: TGCAGCGTTCCGGCCCAGCGGGGAAGGAGCACAGATACGCAGTATTTT.

V usage is TRBV5-6 and J usage is TRBJ2-7, with D perhaps matching TRBD2 (6 bases). V was clipped by 8 bases and J by 0 bases, with 18 bases between them. This CDR3 is 15 amino acids long. The germline gives CDR1 SGHDT, CDR2 YYEEEE. The CDR3 sequence: CASNSAGRISYEQYF. CDR3 bases: TGTGCCAGTAACTCTGCGGGGCGGATCTCCTACGAGCAGTACTTC.

This clonotype was seen a few times. CDR3 DNA: TGTGCCACCGGAACAGGGTGGAATGAGCAGTTCTTC. Translated, it gives CATGTGWNEQFF. The chain recombines TRBV12-3 or TRBV12-4 with TRBJ2-1; maybe TRBD1 (6 bases). The CDR3 spans 12 residues. Between the trimmed V and J ends, which lost 10 bases and 7 bases, there was a span of 14 bases.

On this clonotype: The junction and the germline gene differ at one end; a read error may be behind it. The chain carries TRBV7-3 and TRBJ1-1; maybe TRBD1 (5 bases). This CDR3 comprises 15 residues. CDR1 and CDR2 from the germline V gene are SGHTA and FQGTGA. The CDR3 nucleotides are TGTGCCAGCAGTTTAAACTCAGGGAGTGGGACTGAAGCTTTCTTT. It specifies CASSLNSGSGTEAFF.

This clonotype was picked up many times. The rearrangement uses TRBV7-2 and TRBJ1-5; D ambiguous. V gave up 5 bases and J gave up 7 bases, with 12 bases separating them. CDR1 SGHTA and CDR2 FQGNSA come from the germline V gene. The CDR3 runs to 13 residues. The CDR3 DNA reads TGTGCCAGCAGCCCCCGACATGACCAGCCCCAGCATTTT. This encodes CASSPRHDQPQHF.

This clonotype was seen a handful of times. The chain employs TRBV7-6 and TRBJ1-5, with D uncertain. Germline lookup yields CDR1 SGHVS and CDR2 FNYEAQ. This CDR3 spans 14 amino acids. V shed 5 bases and J shed 0 bases, with 8 bases lying between them. CDR3 DNA: TGTGCCAGCAGCCGCCTATTTAGCAATCAGCCCCAGCATTTT. This codes for CASSRLFSNQPQHF.

The gene calls are TRBV7-9 and TRBJ2-4, with TRBD1 identical over 12 bases. Losses at the gene ends were 4 bases for V and 3 bases for J; bases not matched to a gene: 10. The CDR3 loop spans 18 amino acids. Germline CDR1 SEHNR, CDR2 FQNEAQ (reference sequence). In DNA, the CDR3 is TGTGCCAGCAGCTCCCCGGGACAGGGGGCGGTCGACAAAAACATTCAGTACTTC. Translation gives CASSSPGQGAVDKNIQYF.

The chain uses TRBV24-1 and TRBJ1-2; 10 nucleotides agree with TRBD1. Germline CDR1 is KGHDR and CDR2 is SFDVKD. The CDR3 sequence is 14 residues long. Losses at the gene ends were 2 bases for V and 8 bases for J; bases not matched to a gene: 4. CDR3 coding DNA: TGTGCCACCAGTGATTGGGACAGGGGCCAAGGCTACACCTTC. This codes for CATSDWDRGQGYTF.

Notes on this clonotype: Here the CDR3 omits its conserved ending phenylalanine or tryptophan, so a read error is the likely source. V gene TRBV7-6 combines with J gene TRBJ2-1; 7 bases line up with TRBD2. Germline loops: CDR1 SGHVS, CDR2 FNYEAQ. This CDR3 has 13 amino acids. V trimming: 2 bases; J trimming: 8 bases; junction bases outside the gene matches: 3. CDR3 region: CASSLSAGDEQFY. CDR3 nucleotides: TGTGCCAGCAGCTTATCCGCGGGGGATGAGCAGTTCTAC.

The CDR3 loop reads CASSYAGSTEAFF. In DNA form, the CDR3 reads TGTGCCAGCAGTTACGCGGGGTCCACTGAAGCTTTCTTT. J is TRBJ1-1 and V is TRBV6-2 or TRBV6-3; D remains unclear. Germline loops: CDR1 MNHEY, CDR2 SVGEGT. V was trimmed by 2 bases and J by 4 bases, leaving 8 bases between them. The CDR3 is 13 amino acids.

The rearrangement uses TRBV29-1 and TRBJ2-5, with 8 bases that match TRBD2. CDR1 SQVTM and CDR2 ANQGSEA come from the germline V gene. J gave up 3 bases and V 0 bases, and 12 bases lay outside the gene matches. The CDR3 has 17 amino acids. The CDR3 nucleotides read TGCAGCGTTGAAGACCCGTCGCGCGGGGGGAGGGAAGAGACCCAGTACTTC. This encodes CSVEDPSRGGREETQYF.

Comments on this clonotype: A much bigger clone sits one base away, suggesting this may be a read error. The chain joins TRBV7-2 to TRBJ2-3; 8 positions agree with TRBD1. In germline, CDR1 is SGHTA, CDR2 FQGNSA. The CDR3 totals 17 residues. The CDR3 DNA sequence: TGTGTCAGCAGTCCGCAACGAGACAGGGGTCGCACAGATACGCAGTATTTT. Protein sequence: CVSSPQRDRGRTDTQYF.

The CDR3, as DNA: TGTGCCAGTAGTATAGTAAAACAGCCCCAGCATTTT. Its translation: CASSIVKQPQHF. V usage is TRBV19 and J usage is TRBJ1-5; D is uncertain. The V gene lost 1 base and the J gene lost 7 bases, with 5 bases spanning the gap. This CDR3 contains 12 residues. From germline, CDR1 is LNHDA and CDR2 SQIVND (reference sequence).

This clonotype showed up many times. The chain combines TRBV6-6 with TRBJ2-7, with TRBD2 matching over 7 bases. The germline V gene encodes CDR1 MNHNY and CDR2 SVGAGI (reference sequence). With 0 bases clipped from V and 2 bases from J, the junction kept 1 base outside the gene matches. This CDR3 region has 14 residues. The CDR3 bases are TGTGCCAGCAGTTACTCGGGAGGGCCCTACGAGCAGTACGTC. Translated: CASSYSGGPYEQYV.

This rearrangement joins TRBV7-9 to TRBJ2-7; D is unresolved. Trimming stripped 8 bases from V and 7 bases from J, with 24 bases between. This CDR3 is built from 15 residues. Per the germline V gene, CDR1 is SEHNR and CDR2 is FQNEAQ (reference sequence). CDR3 nucleotides: TGTGCCAGCCTTCGACCGGGTTATCGATACAATGAGCAGTACGTC. Protein product: CASLRPGYRYNEQYV.

This clonotype has just one count. This chain links TRBV24-1 with TRBJ2-1, with a possible D match to TRBD2 (6 bases). Germline V gene data show CDR1 as KGHDR and CDR2 as SFDVKD. The ends were cut back, 1 base at V and 0 bases at J, with 9 bases in the middle. The length of the CDR3 is 16 residues. The CDR3 reads CATSDFGGFSYNEQFF. CDR3 bases: TGTGCCACCAGTGATTTCGGAGGGTTCTCCTACAATGAGCAGTTCTTC.

In this sample, this clonotype turned up many times. The chain uses TRBV7-2 and TRBJ2-3, with 7 positions matching TRBD1. The CDR3 is made up of 15 amino acids. The trim removed 5 bases at V and 5 bases at J, leaving 10 bases unmatched. The germline CDR1 and CDR2 sequences are SGHTA and FQGNSA. The CDR3 reads CASSPEGAAGDTQYF. DNA of the CDR3: TGTGCCAGCAGCCCAGAGGGGGCCGCGGGAGATACGCAGTATTTT.

This clonotype has only one observation. The rearrangement joins TRBV6-1 to TRBJ1-1; D is possibly TRBD1 (6 bases). The CDR3 spans 17 residues. Germline CDR1 MNHNS, CDR2 SASEGT. Trimming pared 2 bases from V and 6 bases from J, leaving 22 bases between. The CDR3 DNA is TGTGCCAGCAGTGAAAGGGGGGCCGGGGCTCGGGGGGCTGAAGCTTTCTTT. It yields the protein CASSERGAGARGAEAFF.

A single count supports this clonotype. The J gene is TRBJ1-1, the V gene TRBV27, with no clear D. The CDR3 has 15 amino acids. Trimming removed 1 base from V and 3 bases from J, with 12 bases in between. Germline-derived CDR1 and CDR2 are MNHEY and SMNVEV (reference sequence). CDR3 amino acids: CASSLLGSADTEAFF. The CDR3 nucleotides are TGTGCCAGCAGTTTATTGGGGTCAGCCGACACTGAAGCTTTCTTT.

Written as DNA, the CDR3 is TGTGCCAGCAGCTTGAGCTGGGGCCGGAGGGATACGCAGTATTTT. Protein product: CASSLSWGRRDTQYF. The chain is built from TRBV5-6 and TRBJ2-3; possibly TRBD1 or TRBD2 for D (5 bases each). Germline V gene lookup returns CDR1 SGHDT and CDR2 YYEEEE. CDR3 length equals 15 residues. V lost 1 base to trimming and J lost 6 bases, with 15 bases between them.

This clonotype was seen more than once but under ten times. The rearrangement uses TRBV10-3 and TRBJ1-1; D is uncertain. Trimming left V 0 bases short and J 11 bases short, with 10 bases between. This CDR3 is 12 amino acids long. Germline V gene lookup returns CDR1 ENHRY and CDR2 SYGVKD. DNA of the CDR3: TGTGCCATCAGTGAGTCGGGGAGTAAGGCTTTCTTT. As protein: CAISESGSKAFF.